The 30 T cell receptor beta chains below were found in one sample sequenced in a study of cytomegalovirus exposure and HLA in healthy donors. PCR employed 60 Vbeta and 13 Jbeta primers. Repertoires were generated with immunoSEQ multiplex PCR, while TCRdb's copy carries only in-frame clones and drops some. This table has about 160,000 clones, around 84% appearing once. The sequenced sample was PBMCs. The receptors come from a man in his forties or fifties in good health and CMV-seropositive.

This clone was counted between two and nine times. The rearrangement links TRBV5-6 to TRBJ2-5; possible D gene TRBD1, 6 bases. Germline lookup yields CDR1 SGHDT and CDR2 YYEEEE. The CDR3 loop spans 14 amino acids. The V end was cut by 0 bases, the J end by 7 bases, with 13 bases between. The CDR3 here is CASSLGGQLGTQYF. CDR3 nucleotides: TGTGCCAGCAGCTTGGGTGGACAGTTGGGGACCCAGTACTTC.

The rearrangement uses TRBV9 and TRBJ2-3; weak D call: TRBD1 (5 bases). This CDR3 is built from 15 residues. Germline CDR1 SGDLS, CDR2 YYNGEE. V gave up 0 bases and J gave up 1 base, with 9 bases separating them. The CDR3 loop reads CASSVVGAGTDTQYF. The CDR3 DNA is TGTGCCAGCAGCGTAGTAGGGGCTGGCACAGATACGCAGTATTTT.

This clone was counted a single time. The chain has TRBV7-8 and TRBJ2-1; D may be TRBD1 (6 bases). The CDR3 runs to 13 residues. The V end lost 5 bases, the J end lost 9 bases, and 14 bases lay between the germline ends. The germline gives CDR1 SGHVS, CDR2 FQNEAQ. CDR3 nucleotide sequence: TGTGCCAGCAGCCCTCAACAGGGCACTGAGCAGTTCTTC. It codes for CASSPQQGTEQFF.

A single count supports this clone. This sequence joins TRBV6-5 and TRBJ1-2, with D perhaps matching TRBD1 (6 bases). V lost 5 bases and J 6 bases, leaving 10 bases between the germline ends. Germline V gives CDR1 MNHEY, CDR2 SVGAGI. The CDR3 sequence is 12 residues long. CDR3 region: CASSLQGDGYTF. The CDR3 DNA sequence: TGTGCCAGCAGTCTACAGGGAGATGGCTACACCTTC.

V and J are TRBV27 and TRBJ2-3, with 9 bases identical to TRBD2. The CDR3 is 19 residues long. The junction had 16 bases not matched to a gene; V was cut back by 4 bases and J by 2 bases. Germline values: CDR1 MNHEY, CDR2 SMNVEV (reference sequence). The CDR3 region is CASSSTKIKREDTTDTQYF. CDR3 nucleotide sequence: TGTGCCAGCAGTTCCACGAAGATTAAGCGGGAGGACACCACAGATACGCAGTATTTT.

A few counts support this clone. The chain employs TRBV5-5 and TRBJ2-5; D perhaps matches TRBD1 (6 bases). The DNA end is a closer match to TRBJ2-7, so the J assignment may be wrong. Germline values: CDR1 SGHKS, CDR2 YYEKEE (reference sequence). This CDR3 is 14 amino acids long. This CDR3 reads CASSLRGNSYEQYF. CDR3 nucleotides: TGTGCCAGCTCCTTGAGGGGGAACTCCTACGAGCAGTACTTC.

This clone has a single count. The chain carries TRBV5-1 and TRBJ2-7; D unclear. Trimming pared 1 base from V and 3 bases from J, leaving 8 bases between. The CDR3 has 13 residues. The germline V gene has CDR1 SGHRS and CDR2 YFSETQ. The chain's CDR3 is CASSLRTNYEQYF. The CDR3 DNA reads TGCGCCAGCAGCTTGAGAACTAACTACGAGCAGTACTTC.

The chain links TRBV5-4 to TRBJ1-1; perhaps TRBD1 as D (5 bases). Trimming stripped 4 bases from V and 4 bases from J, with 8 bases between. There are 12 residues in the CDR3. Germline CDR1 SGHNT, CDR2 YYREEE (reference sequence). The CDR3 reads CASSPDSTEAFF. The CDR3 coding sequence is TGTGCCAGCAGCCCCGACAGCACTGAAGCTTTCTTT.

V gene TRBV5-1 combines with J gene TRBJ1-1; perhaps TRBD1 as D (5 bases). The CDR3 runs 14 residues. The V gene lost 0 bases and the J gene lost 1 base, with 7 bases spanning the gap. Germline V gene data show CDR1 as SGHRS and CDR2 as YFSETQ. Here the CDR3 DNA reads TGCGCCAGCAGCTTGGTCGGGGGGAACACTGAAGCTTTCTTT. This translates into CASSLVGGNTEAFF.

This rearrangement joins TRBV20-1 to TRBJ2-3; the D is unclear. The V end was cut by 2 bases, the J end by 3 bases, with 3 bases between. The CDR3 has 11 residues. The germline gives CDR1 DFQATT, CDR2 SNEGSKA (reference sequence). CDR3 DNA: TGCAGTGCTAGACCAACAGATACGCAGTATTTT. This sequence encodes CSARPTDTQYF.

Here the CDR3 reads CASLVESGNTIYF. In DNA, the CDR3 is TGTGCCAGCCTAGTCGAGTCTGGAAACACCATATATTTT. V gene TRBV19 combines with J gene TRBJ1-3; D gene ambiguous. The CDR3 is 13 residues long. The V end lost 9 bases, the J end lost 1 base, and 10 bases lay between the germline ends. Germline loops: CDR1 LNHDA, CDR2 SQIVND (reference sequence).

The DNA for the CDR3 is TGTGCCAGTAGTATCGGGACTAACAATGAGCAGTTCTTC. Translated: CASSIGTNNEQFF. The chain couples TRBV19 to TRBJ2-1; TRBD2 matches 7 bases. Germline assignment: CDR1 LNHDA and CDR2 SQIVND (reference sequence). The CDR3 has 13 residues. The V and J ends lost 3 bases and 5 bases, in that order; junction bases with no gene match: 1.

The chain is built from TRBV28 and TRBJ1-1, with TRBD1 matching over 10 bases. The CDR3 spans 14 residues. V was pared by 4 bases and J by 6 bases, with 5 bases of the junction left unmatched. Germline assignment: CDR1 MDHEN and CDR2 SYDVKM. The CDR3: CASSSGQGGSEAFF. CDR3 coding DNA: TGTGCCAGCAGTTCCGGACAGGGGGGTTCTGAAGCTTTCTTT.

This clone was seen once. The chain recombines TRBV5-8 with TRBJ1-5, with 7 bases fitting TRBD1. Germline V gene sequence: CDR1 SGHTS, CDR2 YDEGEE. V was pared by 2 bases and J by 5 bases, with 10 bases of the junction left unmatched. The CDR3 totals 16 residues. CDR3 coding DNA: TGTGCCAGCAGCTTAATTGGGCAGGGGGATTATCAGCCCCAGCATTTT. This encodes CASSLIGQGDYQPQHF.

V and J are TRBV6-6 and TRBJ1-5; TRBD1 might be the D (6 bases). Trimming cost V 8 bases and J 6 bases, with 20 bases left between them. Germline values: CDR1 MNHNY, CDR2 SVGAGI (reference sequence). This CDR3 region has 15 residues. The CDR3 nucleotides read TGTGCCAGCTGGAAGGGACAAGTAACCGGTCAGCCCCAGCATTTT. Amino acids: CASWKGQVTGQPQHF.

This rearrangement joins TRBV5-5 to TRBJ1-1; perhaps TRBD1 as D (5 bases). Trimming removed 3 bases from V and 10 bases from J, with 13 bases in between. The germline V gene has CDR1 SGHKS and CDR2 YYEKEE (reference sequence). CDR3 length equals 12 residues. In nucleotides, the CDR3 is TGTGCCAGCAGCTCGACAGCCCTACCAGCTTTCTTT. As protein: CASSSTALPAFF.

This chain joins TRBV2 and TRBJ2-7; 12 bases align to TRBD2. The CDR3 contains 15 residues. CDR1 and CDR2 (germline): SNHLY, FYNNEI. V lost 4 bases, J lost 6 bases, and 7 bases stayed unmatched. The CDR3 here is CASSVAGLAGIEQYV. The CDR3 DNA follows: TGTGCCAGCAGTGTAGCTGGACTAGCGGGAATCGAGCAGTACGTC.

The table lists this clone with a count of one. The gene calls are TRBV30 and TRBJ2-4, with D perhaps TRBD2 (7 bases). The CDR3 has 15 residues. Trimming shortened V by 1 base and J by 0 bases, and 10 bases separated the two germline ends. Per germline, CDR1 GTSNPN and CDR2 SVGIG (reference sequence). The CDR3 coding sequence is TGTGCCTGGAGTGAAGGGGGGGTAGCCAAAAACATTCAGTACTTC. It translates to CAWSEGGVAKNIQYF.

The V call is TRBV7-9, the J call TRBJ2-7, with TRBD1 matching over 8 bases. The CDR3 runs 17 residues. The V gene's germline CDR1 is SEHNR and CDR2 FQNEAQ (reference sequence). With 0 bases clipped from V and 0 bases from J, the junction kept 7 bases outside the gene matches. The CDR3 spells CASSLAQGAPSSYEQYF. CDR3 DNA sequence: TGTGCCAGCAGCTTAGCGCAGGGGGCCCCGAGCTCCTACGAGCAGTACTTC.

The chain links TRBV5-1 to TRBJ2-2, with a tentative D call TRBD1 (5 bases). The CDR3 length is 13 residues. V gave up 2 bases and J gave up 6 bases, with 8 bases separating them. The V gene's germline CDR1 is SGHRS and CDR2 YFSETQ. CDR3 nucleotides: TGCGCCAGCAGCTTACAGGTCGCCGGGGAGCTGTTTTTT. As protein: CASSLQVAGELFF.

J is TRBJ1-2 and V is TRBV6-5; 7 nucleotides align to TRBD1. Germline lookup yields CDR1 MNHEY and CDR2 SVGAGI. V lost 5 bases and J lost 6; bases outside the gene matches: 6. This CDR3 is 13 amino acids long. CDR3 protein: CASSRGTVNGYTF. The CDR3 DNA is TGTGCCAGCAGTAGAGGGACAGTCAATGGCTACACCTTC.

This chain connects TRBV28 to TRBJ1-1, with unresolved D. V lost 3 bases, J lost 2 bases, and 10 bases lay in between. The CDR3 contains 14 residues. CDR1 is MDHEN and CDR2 is SYDVKM in the germline V gene. The CDR3 region has the DNA TGTGCCAGCAGTTTCCCGATAGCAAACACTGAAGCTTTCTTT. This translates into CASSFPIANTEAFF. Variable domain in full (rest from reference TRBV28 and TRBJ1-1): DVKVTQSSRYLVKRTGEKVFLECVQDMDHENMFWYRQDPGLGLRLIYFSYDVKMKEKGDIPEGYSVSREKKERFSLILESASTNQTSMYLCASSFPIANTEAFFGQGTRLTVV.

The V call is TRBV7-6, the J call TRBJ1-1, with TRBD1 as a possible D gene (6 bases). The germline V gene encodes CDR1 SGHVS and CDR2 FNYEAQ. Trimming removed 5 bases from V and 1 base from J, with 14 bases in between. The CDR3 has 15 residues. CDR3 loop: CASSLGTPGNTEAFF. In DNA, the CDR3 is TGTGCCAGCAGCCTCGGGACACCGGGGAACACTGAAGCTTTCTTT.

The V call is TRBV13, the J call TRBJ2-7, with a possible D match to TRBD2 (6 bases). The length of the CDR3 is 16 residues. Deletions cut 2 bases from V and 6 bases from J, with 20 bases between. Germline assignment: CDR1 PRHDT and CDR2 FYEKMQ (reference sequence). The CDR3 spells CASSLWGVGGSGEQYF. CDR3 in DNA: TGTGCCAGCAGCTTATGGGGAGTAGGAGGGTCGGGCGAGCAGTACTTC.

V usage is TRBV2 and J usage is TRBJ2-1; 8 bases match TRBD1. CDR1 SNHLY and CDR2 FYNNEI come from the germline V gene. J gave up 1 base and V 5 bases, and 4 bases lay outside the gene matches. The CDR3 is made up of 15 amino acids. This chain's CDR3 is CASSPRTGSYNEQFF. In DNA form, the CDR3 reads TGTGCCAGCAGTCCCCGGACAGGGTCCTACAATGAGCAGTTCTTC. Combining the CDR3 with reference TRBV2 and TRBJ2-1 gives the whole variable domain EPEVTQTPSHQVTQMGQEVILRCVPISNHLYFYWYRQILGQKVEFLVSFYNNEISEKSEIFDDQFSVERPDGSNFTLKIRSTKLEDSAMYFCASSPRTGSYNEQFFGPGTRLTVL.

This chain uses TRBV7-3 with TRBJ2-1, with a possible D match to TRBD1 (6 bases). Per the germline V gene, CDR1 is SGHTA and CDR2 is FQGTGA. The CDR3 has 18 residues. Trimming took off 5 bases at V and 2 bases at J, with 22 bases between the two ends. The CDR3 DNA reads as TGTGCCAGCAGCCCTATGACCGGGACACCCTCCCCCTACAATGAGCAGTTCTTC. Translating gives CASSPMTGTPSPYNEQFF.

The CDR3 DNA is TGCGCCAGCAGCCAAGACAGGTACGCCCTGACTTTC. Translating gives CASSQDRYALTF. The chain combines TRBV5-1 with TRBJ2-6; maybe TRBD1 (6 bases). From germline, CDR1 is SGHRS and CDR2 YFSETQ. The CDR3 is 12 amino acids. Trimming left V 4 bases short and J 15 bases short, with 14 bases between.

The J gene is TRBJ2-3, the V gene TRBV30, with 13 nucleotides matching TRBD2. Germline-derived CDR1 and CDR2 are GTSNPN and SVGIG (reference sequence). The CDR3 runs 15 residues. The junction had 5 bases not matched to a gene; V was cut back by 5 bases and J by 3 bases. Here the CDR3 DNA reads TGTGCCTGGGGACTACTAGCGGGAGGGACAGATACGCAGTATTTT. Its protein product is CAWGLLAGGTDTQYF.

The V gene is TRBV2, the J gene TRBJ2-7; 11 positions match TRBD1. Per the germline V gene, CDR1 is SNHLY and CDR2 is FYNNEI. The CDR3 sequence is 14 residues long. J gave up 5 bases and V 3 bases, and 3 bases lay outside the gene matches. CDR3 sequence (DNA): TGTGCCAGCAGTGACAGGACAGGGGGCAACGAGCAGTACTTC. Amino acids: CASSDRTGGNEQYF.

In this sample, this clone turned up many times. This sequence joins TRBV7-2 and TRBJ2-7, with D perhaps TRBD1 (5 bases). V was cut by 0 bases and J by 0 bases, with 6 bases left in between. Germline lookup yields CDR1 SGHTA and CDR2 FQGNSA. The CDR3 is 14 residues long. This chain's CDR3 is CASSLAGLSYEQYF. CDR3 in DNA: TGTGCCAGCAGCTTAGCGGGGCTCTCCTACGAGCAGTACTTC.